The text below deals with one TCR beta chain. Its antigen is unidentified. These data belong to a study of regulatory T cells in long-lasting Graves disease. Time point specified: newly diagnosed GD, antithyroid drugs for less than 3 months. Researchers made the TCR library from RNA that was extracted from PBMCs. Graves' disease diagnoses followed American Thyroid Association guidelines. Assembly of TCR beta libraries relied on iRepertoire HTBI primers together with Arm-PCR of CDR3 regions. TCRdb re-called the multiplex PCR reads through MiXCR, storing one row per CDR3 protein. This repertoire shows more than 300,000 distinct CDR3 sequences, roughly 16% found once; its top ten account for 22%. Study-wide results and caveats: Newly diagnosed Graves' patients had higher TCR diversity than persistent ones.

The CDR3 runs 14 residues. The germline CDR1 and CDR2 sequences are SGHRS and YFSETQ. The germline V and J ends were trimmed by 0 bases and 5 bases, with 12 bases remaining between them. Sequencing was performed on peripheral blood mononuclear cells (PBMCs), taken at new diagnosis, from a patient treated with antithyroid drugs. The sequence was collected from a female donor with Graves disease. V gene TRBV5-1 combines with J gene TRBJ2-7; possibly TRBD2 for D (6 bases). The CDR3 bases are TGCGCCAGCAGCTTGGGCAGGGAGGTCGACGAGCAGTACTTC. Its translation is CASSLGREVDEQYF.